This note documents a single T cell receptor beta chain sequence. Its antigen is undetermined. The library came from three nested PCR rounds adapted from ARM-PCR protocols. MiXCR was run by TCRdb on the multiplex PCR reads, yielding one entry per CDR3 protein. The data contain around 100,000 distinct CDR3 sequences, over 55% of them seen just once; the ten biggest clones take up roughly a fifth. The template was RNA from unsorted bulk tissue. More than 3 cm separated this lung sample from the edge of the tumor. The record originates from a study of tumor and adjacent non-tumor tissue in lung cancer. Study context: The patients, around 10 men and four to six women, were roughly 30 to 80 with stage I to III disease.

Study-level points and caveats: Top 100 clones took a larger repertoire share in normal lung.

This CDR3 is built from 17 residues. The chain couples TRBV3-2 to TRBJ2-2; the table assigns TRBD1, which was not confirmed against the DNA. TRBV3-2 is noted as a pseudogene. The clonotype comes from a man aged 25-45 years with non-small cell lung cancer. Sequencing was done on a sample of distant non-tumor lung tissue. The CDR3 reads CASSQDSGTENTGELFF. The CDR3, as DNA: TGTGCCAGCAGCCAAGATTCCGGGACAGAGAACACCGGGGAGCTGTTTTTT.